These 19 T cell receptor beta chains were sequenced from one sample in a study of cytomegalovirus exposure and HLA in healthy donors. Amplification used 60 Vbeta primers and 13 Jbeta primers. Clones were sequenced by immunoSEQ multiplex PCR, and TCRdb holds only the in-frame ones, with some missing. The repertoire has fewer than 200,000 clones, more than 85% of them found once; the top ten carry about 0.24%. Sequenced input: PBMCs. These receptors all come from a girl in the first two years of life in good health and CMV-seronegative.

This chain links TRBV9 with TRBJ2-1; D is unresolved. The V and J ends lost 2 bases and 7 bases respectively, with 4 bases between them. Germline-derived CDR1 and CDR2 are SGDLS and YYNGEE. The CDR3 is 11 amino acids. Here the CDR3 reads CASSVNNEQFF. CDR3 DNA: TGTGCCAGCAGCGTCAATAATGAGCAGTTCTTC.

The genes are TRBV9 and TRBJ1-3; D perhaps matches TRBD1 (6 bases). CDR1 is SGDLS, CDR2 YYNGEE, per germline. V lost 0 bases and J lost 0, with 13 bases in between. CDR3 length: 17 amino acids. The CDR3 DNA is TGTGCCAGCAGCGTAGGGGGGGGCAGAACCTCTGGAAACACCATATATTTT. Its protein product is CASSVGGGRTSGNTIYF.

The rearrangement uses TRBV11-3 and TRBJ2-3; D is possibly TRBD2 (5 bases). Looked up from germline, CDR1 is SGHNT and CDR2 is YENEEA. The CDR3 totals 16 residues. Between the trimmed V and J ends, which lost 5 bases and 0 bases, there was a span of 15 bases. CDR3 nucleotide sequence: TGTGCCAGCAGCGTAGGATTGGAGCGGAGCACAGATACGCAGTATTTT. Translation: CASSVGLERSTDTQYF.

The V gene is TRBV2, the J gene TRBJ2-1, with TRBD1 matching 7 bases. In germline, CDR1 is SNHLY, CDR2 FYNNEI. Trimming at V came to 7 bases and at J to 0 bases, leaving 3 bases not matched to a gene. The CDR3 is 14 residues long. The CDR3 region is CASTRTGSYNEQFF. The CDR3 coding sequence is TGTGCCAGCACGCGGACAGGCTCCTACAATGAGCAGTTCTTC. Based on the CDR3 plus reference TRBV2 and TRBJ2-1, the full variable domain is EPEVTQTPSHQVTQMGQEVILRCVPISNHLYFYWYRQILGQKVEFLVSFYNNEISEKSEIFDDQFSVERPDGSNFTLKIRSTKLEDSAMYFCASTRTGSYNEQFFGPGTRLTVL.

The V call is TRBV25-1, the J call TRBJ1-2; no clear D gene. Germline loops: CDR1 MGHDK, CDR2 SYGVNS. V was shortened by 7 bases and J by 0 bases, with 12 bases between the two germline ends. This CDR3 has 14 amino acids. The CDR3 spells CASTEGGTNYGYTF. CDR3 sequence (DNA): TGTGCCAGCACGGAGGGAGGGACTAACTATGGCTACACCTTC.

For this clone: Other nucleotide sequences from this sample produce the same CDR3. This sequence joins TRBV5-8 and TRBJ1-5; D is unresolved. This CDR3 has 15 residues. V was shortened by 1 base and J by 7 bases, with 15 bases between the two germline ends. CDR1 and CDR2 from the germline V gene are SGHTS and YDEGEE. The CDR3 region has the DNA TGTGCCAGCAGCTTGATGTCCGGGGTTAGACAGCCCCAGCATTTT. It translates to CASSLMSGVRQPQHF.

V gene TRBV4-2 combines with J gene TRBJ2-7, with TRBD2 matching over 14 bases. J gave up 3 bases and V 3 bases, and 10 bases lay outside the gene matches. This CDR3 has 18 amino acids. The V gene's germline CDR1 is LGHNA and CDR2 YNFKEQ. The CDR3 coding sequence is TGTGCCAGCAGCCAGCGACTAGCGGGGGGGGACCCGTTCTACGAGCAGTACTTC. Its protein product is CASSQRLAGGDPFYEQYF.

The V call is TRBV19, the J call TRBJ2-1, with D possibly TRBD1 on 7 matching bases. The CDR3 is 20 residues long. Trimming cost V 1 base and J 12 bases, with 34 bases left between them. Germline CDR1 reads LNHDA; CDR2 reads SQIVND (reference sequence). The DNA of the CDR3 is TGTGCCAGTAGTATAGCCGGCCGGATTGGAGGGGGCCCTCGCGCACCGGGGCAGTTCTTC. Encoded protein: CASSIAGRIGGGPRAPGQFF. Complete variable domain (other parts from reference TRBV19 and TRBJ2-1): DGGITQSPKYLFRKEGQNVTLSCEQNLNHDAMYWYRQDPGQGLRLIYYSQIVNDFQKGDIAEGYSVSREKKESFPLTVTSAQKNPTAFYLCASSIAGRIGGGPRAPGQFFGPGTRLTVL.

The V and J genes are TRBV29-1 and TRBJ2-2, with 12 bases that match TRBD1. The CDR3 consists of 14 residues. V was pared by 6 bases and J by 6 bases, with 5 bases of the junction left unmatched. From germline, CDR1 is SQVTM and CDR2 ANQGSEA. The CDR3 nucleotides read TGCAGCGTAGCCGGGACAGGGGGCCCCGGGGAGCTGTTTTTT. As protein: CSVAGTGGPGELFF.

The chain recombines TRBV5-1 with TRBJ2-3; no clear D gene. Germline V gene sequence: CDR1 SGHRS, CDR2 YFSETQ. CDR3 length: 13 amino acids. Deletions cut 4 bases from V and 4 bases from J, with 10 bases between. CDR3 coding DNA: TGCGCCAGCAGCGTCGTTGGAGCAGATACGCAGTATTTT. Protein product: CASSVVGADTQYF.

J is TRBJ2-5 and V is TRBV9, with D possibly matching TRBD1 (5 bases). Trimming left V 0 bases short and J 4 bases short, with 10 bases between. CDR3 length: 14 residues. Germline CDR1 is SGDLS and CDR2 is YYNGEE. Here the CDR3 DNA reads TGTGCCAGCAGCGTAGATGGGGCCACAGAGACCCAGTACTTC. This sequence encodes CASSVDGATETQYF.

The rearrangement joins TRBV30 to TRBJ1-2; D possibly corresponds to TRBD1 (5 bases). CDR3 length equals 13 residues. Trimming removed 4 bases at V and 4 bases at J, with 13 bases between. Germline V gives CDR1 GTSNPN, CDR2 SVGIG (reference sequence). CDR3: CAWIAGLTYGYTF. The CDR3 DNA is TGTGCCTGGATCGCAGGGTTAACCTATGGCTACACCTTC. Looking up the rest from reference TRBV30 and TRBJ1-2 gives the full variable domain: SQTIHQWPATLVQPVGSPLSLECTVEGTSNPNLYWYRQAAGRGLQLLFYSVGIGQISSEVPQNLSASRPQDRQFILSSKKLLLSDSGFYLCAWIAGLTYGYTFGSGTRLTVV.

The rearrangement joins TRBV28 to TRBJ2-7, with 9 nucleotides matching TRBD1. V lost 2 bases to trimming and J lost 2 bases; unmatched junction nucleotides: 13. CDR1 MDHEN and CDR2 SYDVKM come from the germline V gene. The CDR3 extends over 18 amino acids. CDR3 nucleotide sequence: TGTGCCAGCAGTTTAAGCGTATCGCGGGACAGGGTCGCCTACGAGCAGTACTTC. Translation gives CASSLSVSRDRVAYEQYF.

This chain links TRBV5-5 with TRBJ1-1, with D perhaps TRBD1 (6 bases). The germline V gene encodes CDR1 SGHKS and CDR2 YYEKEE (reference sequence). This CDR3 has 13 amino acids. Trimming shortened V by 0 bases and J by 5 bases, and 8 bases separated the two germline ends. CDR3 bases: TGTGCCAGCAGCTTGGACAGGGATACTGAAGCTTTCTTT. Translated, it gives CASSLDRDTEAFF.

This chain joins TRBV2 and TRBJ2-1, with 8 bases lining up with TRBD2. The CDR3 is 15 residues long. V lost 7 bases to trimming and J lost 6 bases; unmatched junction nucleotides: 11. Per the germline V gene, CDR1 is SNHLY and CDR2 is FYNNEI. This CDR3 is CASMTGGGSFNEQFF. CDR3 nucleotide sequence: TGTGCCAGCATGACCGGCGGGGGGTCTTTCAATGAGCAGTTCTTC.

The CDR3 nucleotides are TGTGCCTGGAGTGCCGGGGGGCCCGGGGAGCTGTTTTTT. It yields the protein CAWSAGGPGELFF. V and J are TRBV30 and TRBJ2-2; tentative D call: TRBD2 (7 bases). The CDR3 loop spans 13 amino acids. V lost 1 base and J 6 bases, leaving 9 bases between the germline ends. Germline V CDR1 and CDR2: GTSNPN, SVGIG (reference sequence).

This clone was observed once. This chain links TRBV5-1 with TRBJ2-7; 12 bases map to TRBD2. Germline V CDR1 and CDR2: SGHRS, YFSETQ. J lost 4 bases, V lost 0 bases, and 8 bases had no gene match. This CDR3 comprises 17 residues. CDR3: CASSLESSGGAMYEQYF. CDR3 sequence (DNA): TGCGCCAGCAGCTTGGAGTCTAGCGGGGGGGCCATGTACGAGCAGTACTTC.

CDR3 DNA: TGTGCCAGTTTACCTTACGGGACAGGGTCGGATCAGCCCCAGCATTTT. Amino acid sequence: CASLPYGTGSDQPQHF. The J gene is TRBJ1-5, the V gene TRBV19; TRBD1 matches at 9 bases. CDR1 and CDR2 (germline): LNHDA, SQIVND (reference sequence). V lost 8 bases, J lost 5 bases, and 13 bases stayed unmatched. The CDR3 spans 16 residues.

The chain recombines TRBV2 with TRBJ2-7; 11 positions agree with TRBD1. This CDR3 spans 13 amino acids. V lost 4 bases, J lost 5 bases, and 1 base stayed unmatched. Germline loops: CDR1 SNHLY, CDR2 FYNNEI. The CDR3 region has the DNA TGTGCCAGCAGTGGGACAGGGGGCAACGAGCAGTACTTC. Protein sequence: CASSGTGGNEQYF.